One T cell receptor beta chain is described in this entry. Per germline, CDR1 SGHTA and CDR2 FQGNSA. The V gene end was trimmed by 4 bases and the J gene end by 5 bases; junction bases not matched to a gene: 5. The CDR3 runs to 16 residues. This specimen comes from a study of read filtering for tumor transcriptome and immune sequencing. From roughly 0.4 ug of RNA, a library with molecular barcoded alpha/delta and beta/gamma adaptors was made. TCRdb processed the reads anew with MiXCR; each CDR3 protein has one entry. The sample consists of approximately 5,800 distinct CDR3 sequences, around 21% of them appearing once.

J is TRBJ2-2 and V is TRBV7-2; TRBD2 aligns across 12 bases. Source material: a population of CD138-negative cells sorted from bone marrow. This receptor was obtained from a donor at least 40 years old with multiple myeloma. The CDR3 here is CASSSGLAGLTGELFF. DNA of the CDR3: TGTGCCAGCAGCTCGGGACTAGCGGGTTTGACCGGGGAGCTGTTTTTT.